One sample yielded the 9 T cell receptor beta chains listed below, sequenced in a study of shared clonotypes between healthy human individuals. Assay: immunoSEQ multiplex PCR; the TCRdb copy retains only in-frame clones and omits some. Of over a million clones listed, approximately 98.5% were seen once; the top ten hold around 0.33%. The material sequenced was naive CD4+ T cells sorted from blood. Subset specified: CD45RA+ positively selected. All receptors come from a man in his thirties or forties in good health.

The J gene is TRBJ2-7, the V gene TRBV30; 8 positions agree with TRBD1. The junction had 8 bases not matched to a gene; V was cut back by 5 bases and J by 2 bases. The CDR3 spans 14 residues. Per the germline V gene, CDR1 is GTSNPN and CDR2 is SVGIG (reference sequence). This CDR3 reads CAWSRQGPPYEQYF. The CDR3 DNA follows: TGTGCCTGGTCTCGACAGGGGCCTCCCTACGAGCAGTACTTC.

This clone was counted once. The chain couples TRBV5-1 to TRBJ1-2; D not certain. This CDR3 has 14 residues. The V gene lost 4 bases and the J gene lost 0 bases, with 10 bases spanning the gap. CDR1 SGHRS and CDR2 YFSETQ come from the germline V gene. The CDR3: CASSRGSTNYGYTF. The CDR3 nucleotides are TGCGCCAGCAGCCGAGGGAGCACTAACTATGGCTACACCTTC.

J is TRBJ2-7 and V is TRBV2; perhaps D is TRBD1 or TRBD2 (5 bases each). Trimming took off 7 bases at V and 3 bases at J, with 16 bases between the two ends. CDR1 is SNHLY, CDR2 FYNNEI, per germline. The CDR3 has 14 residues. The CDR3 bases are TGTGCCAGCACTCCGAGGGACGCCCGCTACGAGCAGTACTTC. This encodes CASTPRDARYEQYF.

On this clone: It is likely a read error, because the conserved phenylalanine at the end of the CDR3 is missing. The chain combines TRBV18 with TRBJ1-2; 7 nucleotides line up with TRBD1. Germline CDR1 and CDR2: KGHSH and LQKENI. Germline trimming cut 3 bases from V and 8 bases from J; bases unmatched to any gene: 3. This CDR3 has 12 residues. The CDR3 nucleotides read TGTGCCAGCTCACCGGGACAGACGGGCTACACCCTC. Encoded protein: CASSPGQTGYTL.

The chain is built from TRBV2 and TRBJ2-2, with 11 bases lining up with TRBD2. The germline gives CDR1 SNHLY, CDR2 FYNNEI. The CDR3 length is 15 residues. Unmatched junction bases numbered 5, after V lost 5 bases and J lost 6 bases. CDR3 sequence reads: CASSSLAGGPGELFF. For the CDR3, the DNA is TGTGCCAGCAGTAGTCTAGCGGGAGGTCCCGGGGAGCTGTTTTTT. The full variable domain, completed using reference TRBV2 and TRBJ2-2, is EPEVTQTPSHQVTQMGQEVILRCVPISNHLYFYWYRQILGQKVEFLVSFYNNEISEKSEIFDDQFSVERPDGSNFTLKIRSTKLEDSAMYFCASSSLAGGPGELFFGEGSRLTVL.

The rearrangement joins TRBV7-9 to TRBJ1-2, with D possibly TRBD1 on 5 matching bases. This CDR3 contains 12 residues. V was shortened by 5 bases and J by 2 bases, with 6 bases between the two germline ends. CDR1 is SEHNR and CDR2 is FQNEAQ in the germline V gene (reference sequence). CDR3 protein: CASSRDNYGYTF. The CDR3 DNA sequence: TGTGCCAGCAGCCGGGACAACTATGGCTACACCTTC.

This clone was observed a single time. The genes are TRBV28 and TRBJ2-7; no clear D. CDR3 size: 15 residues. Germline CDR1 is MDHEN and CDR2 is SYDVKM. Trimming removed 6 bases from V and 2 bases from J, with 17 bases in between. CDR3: CASSLGRPRPYEQYF. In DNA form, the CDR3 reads TGTGCCAGCAGCCTCGGACGACCTCGCCCCTACGAGCAGTACTTC.

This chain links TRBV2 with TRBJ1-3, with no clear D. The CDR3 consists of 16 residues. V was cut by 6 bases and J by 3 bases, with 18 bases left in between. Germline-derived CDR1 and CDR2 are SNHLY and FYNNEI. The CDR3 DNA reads TGTGCCAGCAGGAAGAGAGGGAGGGAAGGTGGAAACACCATATATTTT. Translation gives CASRKRGREGGNTIYF.

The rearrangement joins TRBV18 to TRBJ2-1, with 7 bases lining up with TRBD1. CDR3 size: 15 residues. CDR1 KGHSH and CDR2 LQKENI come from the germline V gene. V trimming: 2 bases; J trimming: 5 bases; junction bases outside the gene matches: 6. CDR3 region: CASSPVQGVDNEQFF. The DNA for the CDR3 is TGTGCCAGCTCACCAGTCCAGGGGGTCGACAATGAGCAGTTCTTC.